A selection of T cell receptor beta chains follows, all from one sample in a study of T-cell reconstitution after alpha-beta-depleted transplantation in children. TCRdb reprocessed the PCR reads with MiXCR, giving one entry per CDR3 protein. Among approximately 1,000,000 distinct CDR3 sequences, about 29% were seen once, and the ten largest hold 25% to 35%. The sequencing here drew on PBMCs, mostly from graft donor cells, taken 360 days after TCRalphabeta/CD19-depleted stem cell transplant. The receptors here all came from a boy less than two years old who had a stem cell transplant for SCID, so the T cells may come from the graft donor. The CDR3 runs from the conserved cysteine through the conserved F or W. Each record gives: D gene, V gene, J gene, clone size, CDR3 DNA, CDR3 protein. The D gene is left open where the match is weak. The listing skips clone size in some rows; elsewhere it reads once, few, many or a size class.

.	TRBV3-1	TRBJ1-3	many	TGTGCCAGCAGCCAAGGGAGGACTGGAAACACCATATATTTT	CASSQGRTGNTIYF
.	TRBV7-9	TRBJ2-5	few	TGTGCCAGCAGCCCCGGGACACGGAGGCAAGAGACCCAGTACTTC	CASSPGTRRQETQYF
.	TRBV18	TRBJ1-2	few	TGTGCCAGCTCACTACAGGGCCACAGTAACTATGGCTACACCTTC	CASSLQGHSNYGYTF
.	TRBV5-1	TRBJ1-1	.	TGCGCCAGCAGCTTCGGTGCCGGCACTGAAGCTTTCTTT	CASSFGAGTEAFF
.	TRBV28	TRBJ2-2	few	TGTGCCAGCAGTCGCCCCCCCGGAACCGGGGAGCTGTTTTTT	CASSRPPGTGELFF
.	TRBV9	TRBJ2-2	few	TGTGCCAGCAGCCCTCCTGGACTACCCACCGGGGAGCTGTTTTTT	CASSPPGLPTGELFF
.	TRBV28	TRBJ2-7	few	TGTGCCAGCAGACCGACAGTGCCCTACGAGCAGTACTTC	CASRPTVPYEQYF
TRBD1	TRBV29-1	TRBJ1-2	.	TGCAGCGTTGACGGGGGACAGGCCAACCCTAACTATGGCTACACCTTC	CSVDGGQANPNYGYTF
.	TRBV11-2	TRBJ2-2	once	TGTGCCAGCAGCTTAGTTGGCAGGGGACCCCGGGAGCTGTTTTTT	CASSLVGRGPRELFF
.	TRBV29-1	TRBJ2-3	.	TGCAGCGTTGAAGGAGAGAGCACAGATACGCAGTATTTT	CSVEGESTDTQYF
TRBD2	TRBV4-2	TRBJ2-5	.	TGTGCCAGCAGCCACGGGACTAGCGGACCTCAAGAGACCCAGTACTTC	CASSHGTSGPQETQYF
TRBD2	TRBV6-2/TRBV6-3	TRBJ2-4	.	TGTGCCAGCAGTTCCCCTAGCGGGGGGCTACTAGCCAAAAACATTCAGTACTTC	CASSSPSGGLLAKNIQYF
.	TRBV6-2/TRBV6-3	TRBJ2-2	few	TGTGCCAGCCGGCGAGTAGAAGACACCGGGGAGCTGTTTTTT	CASRRVEDTGELFF
TRBD1	TRBV11-2	TRBJ2-3	.	TGTGCCAGCAGCTTAGGGGACAGGCGGCCAGATACGCAGTATTTT	CASSLGDRRPDTQYF
.	TRBV11-2	TRBJ2-5	.	TGTGCCAGCAGCTTAATAGGTCGGGAGACCCAGTACTTC	CASSLIGRETQYF
.	TRBV10-3	TRBJ1-1	.	TGTGCCATCAGCCTGACAGCTAACACTGAAGCTTTCTTT	CAISLTANTEAFF
TRBD2	TRBV7-8	TRBJ2-1	.	TGTGCCAGCTGTCCGGGGGGGAGATCCCCGTACAATGAGCAGTTCTTC	CASCPGGRSPYNEQFF
TRBD2	TRBV6-4	TRBJ2-1	.	TGTGCCAGCAACAAGAGGCGGGGGGGCCGCAATGAGCAGTTCTTC	CASNKRRGGRNEQFF
TRBD2	TRBV4-1	TRBJ2-1	.	TGCGCCAGCAGCCAAGGCAGGCGGGGGGGCTCTCACTACAATGAGCAGTTCTTC	CASSQGRRGGSHYNEQFF
.	TRBV28	TRBJ2-1	.	TGTGCCAGCAGTTTCCCCTGGGGAGCCGATGAGCAGTTCTTC	CASSFPWGADEQFF
.	TRBV6-5	TRBJ2-1	once	TGTGCCAGCAGTTACTCCCCTGGACCACTCTCCTACAATGAGCAGTTCTTC	CASSYSPGPLSYNEQFF
.	TRBV12-3/TRBV12-4	TRBJ2-5	many	TGTGCCAGCAGTTTAAGGCAGACCCAGTACTTC	CASSLRQTQYF
TRBD1	TRBV7-2	TRBJ2-3	.	TGTGCCAGCAGCTCGGGACAGCTTGTACTGGATACGCAGTATTTT	CASSSGQLVLDTQYF
TRBD2	TRBV14	TRBJ2-1	.	TGTGCCAGCAGCCAACGGGGGAATAGCGGGGTAGGTTATGGTGAGCAGTTCTTC	CASSQRGNSGVGYGEQFF
.	TRBV7-8	TRBJ2-1	.	TGTGCCAGCAGCTTAGGGGGGGTGAGATACAATGAGCAGTTCTTC	CASSLGGVRYNEQFF
TRBD1	TRBV29-1	TRBJ2-5	.	TGCAGCGTTGAAGATCCCCGGACAGGGAAAGAGACCCAGTACTTC	CSVEDPRTGKETQYF
.	TRBV29-1	TRBJ2-6	few	TGCAGCGTCAGCTCCAGTGGGTCTGGGGCCAACGTCCTGACTTTC	CSVSSSGSGANVLTF
.	TRBV18	TRBJ2-5	many	TGTGCCAGCTCCCAAAGAGGGCAAGAGACCCAGTACTTC	CASSQRGQETQYF
TRBD1	TRBV4-1	TRBJ2-1	few	TGCGCCAGCAGCCAAGATCTCCAGGGGGCGTACGATGAGCAGTTCTTC	CASSQDLQGAYDEQFF